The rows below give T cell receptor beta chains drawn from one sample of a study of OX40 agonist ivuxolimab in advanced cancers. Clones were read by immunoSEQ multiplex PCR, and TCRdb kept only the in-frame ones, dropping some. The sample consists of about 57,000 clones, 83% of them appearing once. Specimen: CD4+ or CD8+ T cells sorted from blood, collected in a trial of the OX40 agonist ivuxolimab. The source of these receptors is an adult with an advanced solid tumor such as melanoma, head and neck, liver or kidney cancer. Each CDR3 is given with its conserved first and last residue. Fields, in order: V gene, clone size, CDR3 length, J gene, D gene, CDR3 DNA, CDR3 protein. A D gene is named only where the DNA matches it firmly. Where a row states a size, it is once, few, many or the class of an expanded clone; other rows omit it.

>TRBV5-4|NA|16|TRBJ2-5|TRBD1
TGTGCCAGCAGCGGACGCGGGACAGGGGGTAAAGAGACCCAGTACTTC
CASSGRGTGGKETQYF
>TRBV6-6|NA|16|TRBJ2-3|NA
TGTGCCAGCAGTTACCAAAACTTGGACGTTACAGATACGCAGTATTTT
CASSYQNLDVTDTQYF
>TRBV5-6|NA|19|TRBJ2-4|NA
TGTGCCAGCAGCTTGTTTTGGGGGCTAGCGGCACTAGCCAAAAACATTCAGTACTTC
CASSLFWGLAALAKNIQYF
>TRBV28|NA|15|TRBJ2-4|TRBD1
TGTGCCAGCAGTTTAGTAGGGCAGGGGGCAAACATTCAGTACTTC
CASSLVGQGANIQYF
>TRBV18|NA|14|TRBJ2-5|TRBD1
TGTGCCAGCTCACCCAACAGGGGGCAAGAGACCCAGTACTTC
CASSPNRGQETQYF
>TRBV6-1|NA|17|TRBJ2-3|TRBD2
TGTGCCAGCAGTGAGTCAGGGAATGGGGGGGGCACAGATACGCAGTATTTT
CASSESGNGGGTDTQYF
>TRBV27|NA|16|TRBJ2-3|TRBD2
TGTGCCAGCAGTTTAAGGCCCAGCGGGGGGGGAGATACGCAGTATTTT
CASSLRPSGGGDTQYF
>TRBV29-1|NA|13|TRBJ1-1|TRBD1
TGCAGCGTAACCGGGACAGGGGGATCGGTAGCTTTCTTT
CSVTGTGGSVAFF
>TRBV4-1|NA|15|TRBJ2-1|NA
TGCGCCAGCAGCATGGTTCAGGGTCCCTACAATGAGCAGTTCTTC
CASSMVQGPYNEQFF
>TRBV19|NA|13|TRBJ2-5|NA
TGTGCCAGTAGTAGCAGGGACTTCGAGACCCAGTACTTC
CASSSRDFETQYF
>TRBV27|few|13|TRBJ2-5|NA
TGTGCCAGCAGCCTGGGGGTGGATGAGACCCAGTACTTC
CASSLGVDETQYF
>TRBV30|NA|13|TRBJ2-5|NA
TGTGCCTGGGGGGAGGACAGACATAAGGTGCAGTACTTC
CAWGEDRHKVQYF
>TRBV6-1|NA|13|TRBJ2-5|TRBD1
TGTGCCAGCAGTGTGGGACAGCGAGAGACCCAGTACTTC
CASSVGQRETQYF
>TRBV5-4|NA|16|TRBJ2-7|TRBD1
TGTGCCAGCAGCGCCAACAGGGGGTTACTTAGGGACGAGCAGTACTTC
CASSANRGLLRDEQYF
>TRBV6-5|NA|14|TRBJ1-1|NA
TGTGCCAGCACCCTAAGTCAGGGAGACACTGAAGCTTTCTTT
CASTLSQGDTEAFF
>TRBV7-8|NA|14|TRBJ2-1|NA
TGTGCCAGCCGGGCGTCCCGATCCTACAATGAGCAGTTCTTC
CASRASRSYNEQFF
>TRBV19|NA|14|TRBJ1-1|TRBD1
TGTGCCAGTAGGGCCCAGGGGGGGAACACTGAAGCTTTCTTT
CASRAQGGNTEAFF
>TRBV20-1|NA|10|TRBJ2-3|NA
TGCAGTGCTAAAAAAGATACGCAGTATTTT
CSAKKDTQYF
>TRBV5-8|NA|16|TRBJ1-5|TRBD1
TGTGCCAGCAGCTTTTCACAGGGGGCGAACAATCAGCCCCAGCATTTT
CASSFSQGANNQPQHF
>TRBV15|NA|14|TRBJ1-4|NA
TGTGCCACCAGCATCCGGGCTCAGGAGGAAAAACTGTTTTTT
CATSIRAQEEKLFF
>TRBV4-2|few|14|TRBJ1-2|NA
TGTGCCAGCAGCCAAGGTGGGGGGGCCTATGGCTACACCTTC
CASSQGGGAYGYTF
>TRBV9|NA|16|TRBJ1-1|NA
TGTGCCAGCAGCGTAGGTGGCAGGATGGGGAACACTGAAGCTTTCTTT
CASSVGGRMGNTEAFF
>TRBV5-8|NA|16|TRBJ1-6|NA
TGTGCCAGCAGCTTGGGGTTTTACAGGGCGAATTCACCCCTCCACTTT
CASSLGFYRANSPLHF
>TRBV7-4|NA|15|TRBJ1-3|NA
TGTGCCAGCAGCTTAGAATCCGAGTCTGGAAACACCATATATTTT
CASSLESESGNTIYF
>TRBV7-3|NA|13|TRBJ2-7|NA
TGTGCCAGCAGCTTAACTCCTAGCGACGAGCAGTACTTC
CASSLTPSDEQYF
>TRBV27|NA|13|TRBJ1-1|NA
TGTGCCAGCAGTTCCACACGGGGCGGGCGAGCTTTCTTT
CASSSTRGGRAFF
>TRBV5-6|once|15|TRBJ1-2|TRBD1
TGTGCCAGCAGCTTACAGGGGGGGCCTAACTATGGCTACACCTTC
CASSLQGGPNYGYTF
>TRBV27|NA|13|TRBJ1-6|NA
TGTGCCAGCACGGGCTTTCATAATTCACCCCTCCACTTT
CASTGFHNSPLHF
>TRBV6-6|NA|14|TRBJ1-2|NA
TGTGCCAGCAGTTCGCAACGGGCGGGGGACGGCTACACCTTC
CASSSQRAGDGYTF
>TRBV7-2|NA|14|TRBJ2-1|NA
TGTGCCAGCAGCCCCCTCAGCTCCTACAATGAGCAGTTCTTC
CASSPLSSYNEQFF
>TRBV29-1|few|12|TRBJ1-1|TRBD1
TGCAGCGGAAGGACAGGGGACACTGAAGCTTTCTTT
CSGRTGDTEAFF
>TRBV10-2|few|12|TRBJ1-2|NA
TGCGCCAGCACCACGGGAGGTCTTGGCTACACCTTC
CASTTGGLGYTF
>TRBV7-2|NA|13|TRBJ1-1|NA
TGTGCCAGCAGCGGACAGCCGAACACTGAAGCTTTCTTT
CASSGQPNTEAFF
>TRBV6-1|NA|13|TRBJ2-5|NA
TGTGCCAGCAGCCCGGGCAGGAAAGAGACCCAGTACTTC
CASSPGRKETQYF
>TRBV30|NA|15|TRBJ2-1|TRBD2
TGTGCCTGGACCCTAGGGGTAGCGGGGAACAATGAGCAGTTCTTC
CAWTLGVAGNNEQFF
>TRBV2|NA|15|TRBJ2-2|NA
TGTGCCAGCAGTGAAGGGGTCCAGAAAACCGGGGAGCTGTTTTTT
CASSEGVQKTGELFF
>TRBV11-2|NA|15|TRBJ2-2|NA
TGTGCCAGCAGCTTCCACGGACCGAACACCGGGGAGCTGTTTTTT
CASSFHGPNTGELFF
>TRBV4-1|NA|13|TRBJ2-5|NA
TGCGCCAGCAGCCTGCTTCAGAGAGAGACCCAGTACTTC
CASSLLQRETQYF
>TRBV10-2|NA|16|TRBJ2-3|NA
TGCGCCAGCAGTGAATGGAGTCCCGGGGGCACAGATACGCAGTATTTT
CASSEWSPGGTDTQYF
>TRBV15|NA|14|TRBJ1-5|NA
TGTGCCACCAGCAGGTTGGGGGCTAGTCAGCCCCAGCATTTT
CATSRLGASQPQHF
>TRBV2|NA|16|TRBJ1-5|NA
TGTGCCAGCAGTGACTGGGCAGGGCCAACCAATCAGCCCCAGCATTTT
CASSDWAGPTNQPQHF
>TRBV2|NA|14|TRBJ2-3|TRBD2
TGTGCCAGCATGGCAGCGGGAGGGGCAGATACGCAGTATTTT
CASMAAGGADTQYF
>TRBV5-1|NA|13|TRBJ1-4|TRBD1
TGCGCCAGCAGCTTTCAGGGGGCTGAAAAACTGTTTTTT
CASSFQGAEKLFF